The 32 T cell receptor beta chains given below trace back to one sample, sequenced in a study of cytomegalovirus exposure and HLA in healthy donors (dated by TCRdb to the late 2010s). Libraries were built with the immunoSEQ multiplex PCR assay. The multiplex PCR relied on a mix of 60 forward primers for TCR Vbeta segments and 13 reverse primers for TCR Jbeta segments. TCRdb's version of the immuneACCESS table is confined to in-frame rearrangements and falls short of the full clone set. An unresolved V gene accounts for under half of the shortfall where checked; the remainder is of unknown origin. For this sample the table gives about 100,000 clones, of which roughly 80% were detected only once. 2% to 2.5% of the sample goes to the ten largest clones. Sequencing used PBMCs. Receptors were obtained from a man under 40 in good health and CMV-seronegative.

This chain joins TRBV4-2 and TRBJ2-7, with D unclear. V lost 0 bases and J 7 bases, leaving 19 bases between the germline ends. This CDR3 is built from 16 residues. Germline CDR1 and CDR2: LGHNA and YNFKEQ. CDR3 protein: CASSQDRGSLTGEQYF. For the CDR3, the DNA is TGTGCCAGCAGCCAAGATCGAGGCAGCCTCACCGGGGAGCAGTACTTC.

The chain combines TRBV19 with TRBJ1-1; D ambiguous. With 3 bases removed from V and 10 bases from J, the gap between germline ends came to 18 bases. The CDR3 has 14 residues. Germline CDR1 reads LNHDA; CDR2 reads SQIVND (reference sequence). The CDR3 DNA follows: TGTGCCAGTAGTATCGCGGGTCTGGGAGGTTCAGCTTTCTTT. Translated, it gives CASSIAGLGGSAFF.

The chain's CDR3 is CASSRKQGGEKLFF. The CDR3 DNA reads as TGTGCCAGCAGCAGGAAACAGGGGGGTGAAAAACTGTTTTTT. The chain carries TRBV11-3 and TRBJ1-4, with 8 bases lining up with TRBD1. The germline V gene encodes CDR1 SGHNT and CDR2 YENEEA. The CDR3 loop spans 14 amino acids. The ends lost 5 bases at V and 7 bases at J; junction bases unmatched: 6.

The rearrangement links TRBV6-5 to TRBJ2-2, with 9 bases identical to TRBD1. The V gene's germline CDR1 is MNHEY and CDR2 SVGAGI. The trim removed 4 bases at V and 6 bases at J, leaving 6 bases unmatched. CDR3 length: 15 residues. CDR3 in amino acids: CASSSPQGAAGELFF. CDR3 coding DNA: TGTGCCAGCAGTTCTCCACAGGGGGCGGCCGGGGAGCTGTTTTTT.

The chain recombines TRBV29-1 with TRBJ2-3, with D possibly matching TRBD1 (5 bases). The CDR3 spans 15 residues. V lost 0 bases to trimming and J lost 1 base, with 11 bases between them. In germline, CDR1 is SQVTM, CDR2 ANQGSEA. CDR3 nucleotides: TGCAGCGTTGAAGATGGGCAGGGTGGCACAGATACGCAGTATTTT. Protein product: CSVEDGQGGTDTQYF.

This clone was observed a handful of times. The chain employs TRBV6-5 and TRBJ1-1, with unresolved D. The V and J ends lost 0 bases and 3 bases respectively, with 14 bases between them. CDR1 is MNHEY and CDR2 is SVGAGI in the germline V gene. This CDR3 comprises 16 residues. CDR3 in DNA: TGTGCCAGCAGTTACTCGGTTACCCACAAATACACTGAAGCTTTCTTT. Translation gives CASSYSVTHKYTEAFF.

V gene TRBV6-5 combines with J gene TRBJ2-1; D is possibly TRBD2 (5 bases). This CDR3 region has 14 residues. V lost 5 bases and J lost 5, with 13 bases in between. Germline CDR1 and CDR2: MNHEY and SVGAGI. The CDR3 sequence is CASSPTKTNNEQFF. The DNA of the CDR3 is TGTGCCAGCAGTCCGACCAAGACTAACAATGAGCAGTTCTTC.

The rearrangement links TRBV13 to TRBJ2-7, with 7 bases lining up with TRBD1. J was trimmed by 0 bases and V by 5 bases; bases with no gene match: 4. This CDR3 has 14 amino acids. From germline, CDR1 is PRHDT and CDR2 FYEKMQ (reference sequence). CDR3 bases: TGTGCCAGCAGCGGCCGGGACAGCTCCTACGAGCAGTACTTC. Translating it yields CASSGRDSSYEQYF. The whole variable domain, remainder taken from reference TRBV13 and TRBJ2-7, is AAGVIQSPRHLIKEKRETATLKCYPIPRHDTVYWYQQGPGQDPQFLISFYEKMQSDKGSIPDRFSAQQFSDYHSELNMSSLELGDSALYFCASSGRDSSYEQYFGPGTRLTVT.

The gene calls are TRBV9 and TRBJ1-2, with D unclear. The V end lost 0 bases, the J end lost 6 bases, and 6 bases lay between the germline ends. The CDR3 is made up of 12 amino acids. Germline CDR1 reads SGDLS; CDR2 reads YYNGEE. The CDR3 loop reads CASSVGNNGYTF. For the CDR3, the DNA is TGTGCCAGCAGCGTAGGAAACAATGGCTACACCTTC. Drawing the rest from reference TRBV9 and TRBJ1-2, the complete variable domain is DSGVTQTPKHLITATGQRVTLRCSPRSGDLSVYWYQQSLDQGLQFLIQYYNGEERAKGNILERFSAQQFPDLHSELNLSSLELGDSALYFCASSVGNNGYTFGSGTRLTVV.

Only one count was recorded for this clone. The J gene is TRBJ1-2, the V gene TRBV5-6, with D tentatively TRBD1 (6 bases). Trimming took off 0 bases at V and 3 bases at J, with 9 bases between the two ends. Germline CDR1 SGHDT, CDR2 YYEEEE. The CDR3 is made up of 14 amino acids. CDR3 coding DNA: TGTGCCAGCAGCTTGGGAGGGGGGGACTATGGCTACACCTTC. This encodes CASSLGGGDYGYTF.

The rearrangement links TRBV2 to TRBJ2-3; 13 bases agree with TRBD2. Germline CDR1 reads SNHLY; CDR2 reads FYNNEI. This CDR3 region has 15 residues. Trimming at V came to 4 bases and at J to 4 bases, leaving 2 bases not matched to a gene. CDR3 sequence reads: CASSGTSGRSDTQYF. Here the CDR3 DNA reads TGTGCCAGCAGTGGGACTAGCGGGAGATCAGATACGCAGTATTTT.

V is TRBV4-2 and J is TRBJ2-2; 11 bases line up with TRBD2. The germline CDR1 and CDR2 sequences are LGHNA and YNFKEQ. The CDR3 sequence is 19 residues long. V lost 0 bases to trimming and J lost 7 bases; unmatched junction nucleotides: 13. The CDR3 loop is CASSQDPVGSGRAGGELFF. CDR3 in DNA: TGTGCCAGCAGCCAAGATCCTGTGGGTAGCGGGAGGGCCGGCGGGGAGCTGTTTTTT.

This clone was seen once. CDR3 amino acids: CASSSGIQPQHF. In nucleotides, the CDR3 is TGTGCCAGCAGCTCAGGTATTCAGCCCCAGCATTTT. The chain recombines TRBV5-6 with TRBJ1-5; D is unclear. This CDR3 comprises 12 residues. CDR1 and CDR2 from the germline V gene are SGHDT and YYEEEE. The ends were cut back, 3 bases at V and 6 bases at J, with 7 bases in the middle. The whole variable domain, remainder taken from reference TRBV5-6 and TRBJ1-5, is DAGVTQSPTHLIKTRGQQVTLRCSPKSGHDTVSWYQQALGQGPQFIFQYYEEEERQRGNFPDRFSGHQFPNYSSELNVNALLLGDSALYLCASSSGIQPQHFGDGTRLSIL.

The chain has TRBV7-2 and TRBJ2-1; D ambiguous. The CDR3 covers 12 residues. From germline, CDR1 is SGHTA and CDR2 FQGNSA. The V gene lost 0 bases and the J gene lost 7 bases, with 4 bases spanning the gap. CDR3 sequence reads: CASSLARNEQFF. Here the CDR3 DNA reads TGTGCCAGCAGCTTAGCCAGGAATGAGCAGTTCTTC.

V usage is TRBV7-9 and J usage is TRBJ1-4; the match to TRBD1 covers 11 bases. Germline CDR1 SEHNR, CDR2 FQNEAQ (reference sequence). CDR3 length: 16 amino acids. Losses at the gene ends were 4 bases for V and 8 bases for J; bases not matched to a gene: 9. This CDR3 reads CASSWAYGTGGEKLFF. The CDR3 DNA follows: TGTGCCAGCAGCTGGGCCTACGGGACAGGGGGAGAAAAACTGTTTTTT. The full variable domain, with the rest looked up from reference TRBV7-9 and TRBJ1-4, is DTGVSQNPRHKITKRGQNVTFRCDPISEHNRLYWYRQTLGQGPEFLTYFQNEAQLEKSRLLSDRFSAERPKGSFSTLEIQRTEQGDSAMYLCASSWAYGTGGEKLFFGSGTQLSVL.

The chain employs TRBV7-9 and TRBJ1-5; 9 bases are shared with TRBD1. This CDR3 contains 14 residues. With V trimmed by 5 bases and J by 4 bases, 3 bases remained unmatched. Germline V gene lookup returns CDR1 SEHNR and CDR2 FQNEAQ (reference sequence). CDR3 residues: CASSGDRENQPQHF. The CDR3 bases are TGTGCCAGCAGCGGGGACAGGGAGAATCAGCCCCAGCATTTT.

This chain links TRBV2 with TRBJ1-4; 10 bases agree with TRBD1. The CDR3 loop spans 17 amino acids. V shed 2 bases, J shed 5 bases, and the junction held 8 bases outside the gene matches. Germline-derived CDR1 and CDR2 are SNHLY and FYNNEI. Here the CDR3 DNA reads TGTGCCAGCAGTGAAAAGGGGACAGGGGATGCGAATGAAAAACTGTTTTTT. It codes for CASSEKGTGDANEKLFF. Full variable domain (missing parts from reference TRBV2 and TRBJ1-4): EPEVTQTPSHQVTQMGQEVILRCVPISNHLYFYWYRQILGQKVEFLVSFYNNEISEKSEIFDDQFSVERPDGSNFTLKIRSTKLEDSAMYFCASSEKGTGDANEKLFFGSGTQLSVL.

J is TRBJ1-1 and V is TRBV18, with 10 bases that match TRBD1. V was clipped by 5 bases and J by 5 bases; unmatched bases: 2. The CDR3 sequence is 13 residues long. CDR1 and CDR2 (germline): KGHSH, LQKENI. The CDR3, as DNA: TGTGCCAGCTCAAGGGACAGGGGAACTGAAGCTTTCTTT. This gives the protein CASSRDRGTEAFF.

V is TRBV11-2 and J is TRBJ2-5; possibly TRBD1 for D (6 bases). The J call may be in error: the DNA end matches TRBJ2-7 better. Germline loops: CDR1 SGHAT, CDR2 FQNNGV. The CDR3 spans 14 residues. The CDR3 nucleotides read TGTGCCAGCAGCCCCGGGACGGGACACTACGAGCAGTACTTC. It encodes CASSPGTGHYEQYF.

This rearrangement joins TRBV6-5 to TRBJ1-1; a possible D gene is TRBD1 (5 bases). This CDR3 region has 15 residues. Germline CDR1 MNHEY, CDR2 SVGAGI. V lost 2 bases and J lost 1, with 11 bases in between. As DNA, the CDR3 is TGTGCCAGCAGTTACAGCGGGCAGGGGAACACTGAAGCTTTCTTT. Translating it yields CASSYSGQGNTEAFF.

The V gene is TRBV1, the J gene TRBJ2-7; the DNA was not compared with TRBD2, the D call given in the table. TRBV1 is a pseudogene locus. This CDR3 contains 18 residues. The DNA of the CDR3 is TGCACCAGCAGCCAGTGCAGGGGACTAGGGGGAAAGCCCTACGAGCAGTACTTC. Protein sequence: CTSSQCRGLGGKPYEQYF.

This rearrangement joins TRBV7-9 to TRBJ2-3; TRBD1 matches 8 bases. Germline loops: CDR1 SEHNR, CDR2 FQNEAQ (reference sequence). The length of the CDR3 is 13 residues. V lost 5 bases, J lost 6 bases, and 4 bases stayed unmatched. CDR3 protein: CASSPTGGDTQYF. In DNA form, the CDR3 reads TGTGCCAGCAGCCCCACAGGGGGGGATACGCAGTATTTT.

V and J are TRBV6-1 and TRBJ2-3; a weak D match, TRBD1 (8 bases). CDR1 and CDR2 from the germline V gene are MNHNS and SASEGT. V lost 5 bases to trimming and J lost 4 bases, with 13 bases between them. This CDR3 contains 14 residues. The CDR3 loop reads CASSLTGGADTQYF. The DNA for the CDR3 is TGTGCCAGCAGTTTAACAGGGGGGGCAGATACGCAGTATTTT.

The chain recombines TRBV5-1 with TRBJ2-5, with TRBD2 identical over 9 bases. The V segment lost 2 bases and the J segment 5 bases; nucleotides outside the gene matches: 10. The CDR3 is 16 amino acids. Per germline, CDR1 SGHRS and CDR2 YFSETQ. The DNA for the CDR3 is TGCGCCAGCAGCTTTCAAACGGCGGGGGGGCTCGAGACCCAGTACTTC. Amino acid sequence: CASSFQTAGGLETQYF.

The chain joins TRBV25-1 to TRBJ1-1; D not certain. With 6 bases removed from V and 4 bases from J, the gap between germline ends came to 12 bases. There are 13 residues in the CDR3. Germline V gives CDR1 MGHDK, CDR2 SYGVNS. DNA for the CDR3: TGTGCCAGCAGCCCTTGGGCGAGCACTGAAGCTTTCTTT. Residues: CASSPWASTEAFF.

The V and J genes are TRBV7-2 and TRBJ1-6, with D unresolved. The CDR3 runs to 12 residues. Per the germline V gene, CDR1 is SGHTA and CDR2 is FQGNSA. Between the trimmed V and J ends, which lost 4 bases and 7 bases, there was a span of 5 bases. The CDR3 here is CASSWANSPLHF. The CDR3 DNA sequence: TGTGCCAGCAGCTGGGCCAATTCACCCCTCCACTTT.

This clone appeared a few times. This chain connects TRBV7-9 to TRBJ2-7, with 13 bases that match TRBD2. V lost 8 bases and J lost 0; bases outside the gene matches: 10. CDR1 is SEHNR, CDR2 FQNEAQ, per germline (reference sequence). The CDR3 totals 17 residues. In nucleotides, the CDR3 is TGTGCCAGCTCCCCTGGTCGACTAGCGGGAGGCTCCTACGAGCAGTACTTC. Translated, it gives CASSPGRLAGGSYEQYF. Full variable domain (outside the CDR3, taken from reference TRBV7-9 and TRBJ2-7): DTGVSQNPRHKITKRGQNVTFRCDPISEHNRLYWYRQTLGQGPEFLTYFQNEAQLEKSRLLSDRFSAERPKGSFSTLEIQRTEQGDSAMYLCASSPGRLAGGSYEQYFGPGTRLTVT.

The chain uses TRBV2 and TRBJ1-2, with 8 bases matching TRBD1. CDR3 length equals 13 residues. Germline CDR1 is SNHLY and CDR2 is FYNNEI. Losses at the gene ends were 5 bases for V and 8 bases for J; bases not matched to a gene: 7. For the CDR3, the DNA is TGTGCCAGCAGTCTGGACAGGGCAGGAGGCTACACCTTC. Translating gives CASSLDRAGGYTF. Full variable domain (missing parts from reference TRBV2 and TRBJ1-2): EPEVTQTPSHQVTQMGQEVILRCVPISNHLYFYWYRQILGQKVEFLVSFYNNEISEKSEIFDDQFSVERPDGSNFTLKIRSTKLEDSAMYFCASSLDRAGGYTFGSGTRLTVV.

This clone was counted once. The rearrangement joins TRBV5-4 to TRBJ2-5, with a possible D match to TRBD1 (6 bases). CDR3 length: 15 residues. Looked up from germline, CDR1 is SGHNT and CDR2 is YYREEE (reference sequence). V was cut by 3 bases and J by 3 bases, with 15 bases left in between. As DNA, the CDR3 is TGTGCCAGCAGCTCGCCGTCAGGGGTGAAAGAGACCCAGTACTTC. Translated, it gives CASSSPSGVKETQYF.

CDR3 nucleotide sequence: TGTGCCTGGAGCCGCCTGGGGGGCACTGAAGCTTTCTTT. Amino acid sequence: CAWSRLGGTEAFF. The V gene is TRBV30, the J gene TRBJ1-1; D is perhaps TRBD1 (5 bases). Germline V gene lookup returns CDR1 GTSNPN and CDR2 SVGIG (reference sequence). This CDR3 has 13 amino acids. Trimming cost V 3 bases and J 4 bases, with 12 bases left between them.

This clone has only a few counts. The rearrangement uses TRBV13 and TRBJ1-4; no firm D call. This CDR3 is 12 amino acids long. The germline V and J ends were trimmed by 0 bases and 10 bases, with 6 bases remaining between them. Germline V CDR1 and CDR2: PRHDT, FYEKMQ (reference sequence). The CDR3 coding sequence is TGTGCCAGCAGCTTAGGCCGAGGAAAACTGTTTTTT. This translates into CASSLGRGKLFF.

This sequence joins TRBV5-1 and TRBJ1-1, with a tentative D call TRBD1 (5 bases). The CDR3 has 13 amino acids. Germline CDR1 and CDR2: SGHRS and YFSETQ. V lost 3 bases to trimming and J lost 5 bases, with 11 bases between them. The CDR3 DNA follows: TGCGCCAGCAGCTCAGAAGGGGTGACTGAAGCTTTCTTT. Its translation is CASSSEGVTEAFF.